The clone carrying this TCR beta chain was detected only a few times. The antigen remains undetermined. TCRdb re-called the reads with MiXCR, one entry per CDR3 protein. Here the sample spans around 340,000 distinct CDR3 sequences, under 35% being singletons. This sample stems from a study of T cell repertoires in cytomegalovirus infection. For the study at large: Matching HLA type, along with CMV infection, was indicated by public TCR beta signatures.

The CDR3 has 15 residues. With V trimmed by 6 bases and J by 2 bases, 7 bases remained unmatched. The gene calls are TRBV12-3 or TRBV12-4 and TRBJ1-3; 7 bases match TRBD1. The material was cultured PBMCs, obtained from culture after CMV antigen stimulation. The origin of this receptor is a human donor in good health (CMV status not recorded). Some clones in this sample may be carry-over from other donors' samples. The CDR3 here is CASSRQGPTGNTIYF. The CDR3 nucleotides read TGTGCCAGCAGCCGACAGGGCCCAACTGGAAACACCATATATTTT.